Listed below are T cell receptor beta chains from one sample, sequenced in a study of PD-1 blockade in classical Hodgkin lymphoma. Produced via immunoSEQ multiplex PCR; TCRdb's table is partial and in-frame only. Altogether more than 10,000 clones are present, about 91% being singletons, with the ten largest covering about 10%. The source material was peripheral blood mononuclear cells (PBMCs), sampled at baseline. The origin of the receptors is a human donor with classical Hodgkin lymphoma. The CDR3 runs from the conserved cysteine through the conserved F or W. A D gene is named only where the DNA matches it firmly. The size entry is marked missing in some rows and otherwise reads once, few, many or a size class.

v_gene: TRBV30; d_gene: -; j_gene: TRBJ1-6; abundance: -; CDR3nt: TGTGCCTGGACCCCCCAGGGTTCGGCACCCCTCCACTTT; CDR3aa: CAWTPQGSAPLHF
v_gene: TRBV23-1; d_gene: -; j_gene: TRBJ2-1; abundance: once; CDR3nt: TGCGCCAGCAGTGGATGGGGACGGGTAGGTGAGCAGTTCTTC; CDR3aa: CASSGWGRVGEQFF
v_gene: TRBV7-8; d_gene: -; j_gene: TRBJ1-2; abundance: -; CDR3nt: TGTGCCAGCAGCTCCACCGGGGCGTATGGCTACACCTTC; CDR3aa: CASSSTGAYGYTF
v_gene: TRBV7-3; d_gene: -; j_gene: TRBJ2-1; abundance: -; CDR3nt: TGTGCCAGCAGCTTAATGGGACCCAGCGATGAGCAGTTCTTC; CDR3aa: CASSLMGPSDEQFF
v_gene: TRBV11-2; d_gene: -; j_gene: TRBJ1-2; abundance: -; CDR3nt: TGTGCCAGCAGCCCCTGGGACACTCTGGACTATGGCTACACCTTC; CDR3aa: CASSPWDTLDYGYTF
v_gene: TRBV27; d_gene: TRBD2; j_gene: TRBJ2-5; abundance: few; CDR3nt: TGTGCCAGCAGCCCCCGACCCGGACTAGATGAGACCCAGTACTTC; CDR3aa: CASSPRPGLDETQYF
v_gene: TRBV15; d_gene: -; j_gene: TRBJ2-3; abundance: -; CDR3nt: TGTGCCACCTTTACAGGGCGTCATACAGATACGCAGTATTTT; CDR3aa: CATFTGRHTDTQYF
v_gene: TRBV5-1; d_gene: -; j_gene: TRBJ2-1; abundance: -; CDR3nt: TGCGCCAGCAGCTTGGACAGTAGACAGTTCTTC; CDR3aa: CASSLDSRQFF
v_gene: TRBV2; d_gene: -; j_gene: TRBJ1-3; abundance: -; CDR3nt: TGTGCCAGCAGCGAAACATTCTCTGGAAACACCATATATTTT; CDR3aa: CASSETFSGNTIYF
v_gene: TRBV4-1; d_gene: -; j_gene: TRBJ2-1; abundance: -; CDR3nt: TGCGCCAGCAGCCAATGGTTGGCGGGGAACTACAATGAGCAGTTCTTC; CDR3aa: CASSQWLAGNYNEQFF
v_gene: TRBV5-6; d_gene: -; j_gene: TRBJ2-7; abundance: -; CDR3nt: TGTGCCAGCAGCCAGATCGGCGGGGGCTCCGAGCAGTACTTC; CDR3aa: CASSQIGGGSEQYF
v_gene: TRBV7-2; d_gene: -; j_gene: TRBJ1-1; abundance: few; CDR3nt: TGTGCCAGCAGCTTGAGGGGAACTGAAGCTTTCTTT; CDR3aa: CASSLRGTEAFF
v_gene: TRBV5-1; d_gene: -; j_gene: TRBJ1-3; abundance: -; CDR3nt: TGCGCCAGCAGCTCTCCTGGGGCTGGAAACACCATATATTTT; CDR3aa: CASSSPGAGNTIYF
v_gene: TRBV9; d_gene: -; j_gene: TRBJ1-6; abundance: -; CDR3nt: TGTGCCAGCAGCGTAGCCGGGGGGATGGATTCACCCCTCCACTTT; CDR3aa: CASSVAGGMDSPLHF
v_gene: TRBV5-1; d_gene: -; j_gene: TRBJ2-2; abundance: -; CDR3nt: TGCGCCAGCTTCCCGGACGCGGGGGAGCTGTTTTTT; CDR3aa: CASFPDAGELFF
v_gene: TRBV5-1; d_gene: -; j_gene: TRBJ1-5; abundance: -; CDR3nt: TGCGCCAGCAGCTTGGACGGAACTAGCAATCAGCCCCAGCATTTT; CDR3aa: CASSLDGTSNQPQHF
v_gene: TRBV5-1; d_gene: TRBD1; j_gene: TRBJ1-5; abundance: -; CDR3nt: TGCGCCAGCAGCTTGGAGGGGGCTCGCAATCAGCCCCAGCATTTT; CDR3aa: CASSLEGARNQPQHF
v_gene: TRBV2; d_gene: TRBD1; j_gene: TRBJ1-1; abundance: -; CDR3nt: TGTGCCAGCCGATGGGACAGGAACGACCTGAACACTGAAGCTTTCTTT; CDR3aa: CASRWDRNDLNTEAFF
v_gene: TRBV19; d_gene: -; j_gene: TRBJ1-5; abundance: -; CDR3nt: TGTGCCAGTAGTATTTCGTCGTCCGCTGGGCCCCAGCATTTT; CDR3aa: CASSISSSAGPQHF
v_gene: TRBV19; d_gene: -; j_gene: TRBJ1-5; abundance: -; CDR3nt: TGTGCCACCTCTATTGAATCGAATCAGCCCCAGCATTTT; CDR3aa: CATSIESNQPQHF
v_gene: TRBV29-1; d_gene: -; j_gene: TRBJ2-7; abundance: -; CDR3nt: TGCAGCGTTGGCCTCGGAAACTACGAGCAGTACTTC; CDR3aa: CSVGLGNYEQYF
v_gene: TRBV10-2; d_gene: -; j_gene: TRBJ1-5; abundance: -; CDR3nt: TGCGCCAGCAGTGAGTCGGGAGGCAATCAGCCCCAGCATTTT; CDR3aa: CASSESGGNQPQHF
v_gene: TRBV1; d_gene: -; j_gene: TRBJ2-5; abundance: -; CDR3nt: TGCACCAGCAGCCAAGAATTGATAGCTAGCGGGGAGACCCAGTACTTC; CDR3aa: CTSSQELIASGETQYF